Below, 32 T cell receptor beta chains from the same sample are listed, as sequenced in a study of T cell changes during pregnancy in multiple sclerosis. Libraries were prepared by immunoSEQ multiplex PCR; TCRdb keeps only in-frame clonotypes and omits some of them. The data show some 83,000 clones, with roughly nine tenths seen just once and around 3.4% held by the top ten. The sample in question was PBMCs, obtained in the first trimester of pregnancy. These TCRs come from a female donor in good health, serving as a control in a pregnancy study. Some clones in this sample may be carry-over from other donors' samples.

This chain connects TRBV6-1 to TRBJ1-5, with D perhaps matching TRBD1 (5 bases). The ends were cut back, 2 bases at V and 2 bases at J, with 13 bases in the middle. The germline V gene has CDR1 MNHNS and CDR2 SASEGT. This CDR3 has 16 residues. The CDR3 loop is CASSEWTPTGNQPQHF. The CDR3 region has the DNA TGTGCCAGCAGTGAATGGACACCTACGGGCAATCAGCCCCAGCATTTT.

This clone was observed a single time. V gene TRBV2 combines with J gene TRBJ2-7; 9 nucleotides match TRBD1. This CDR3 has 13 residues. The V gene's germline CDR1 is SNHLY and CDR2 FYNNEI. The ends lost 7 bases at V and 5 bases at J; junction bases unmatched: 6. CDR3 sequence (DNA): TGTGCCAGCACCCGGACAGGGGTGAACGAGCAGTACTTC. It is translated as CASTRTGVNEQYF. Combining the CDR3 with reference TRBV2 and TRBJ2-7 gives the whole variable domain EPEVTQTPSHQVTQMGQEVILRCVPISNHLYFYWYRQILGQKVEFLVSFYNNEISEKSEIFDDQFSVERPDGSNFTLKIRSTKLEDSAMYFCASTRTGVNEQYFGPGTRLTVT.

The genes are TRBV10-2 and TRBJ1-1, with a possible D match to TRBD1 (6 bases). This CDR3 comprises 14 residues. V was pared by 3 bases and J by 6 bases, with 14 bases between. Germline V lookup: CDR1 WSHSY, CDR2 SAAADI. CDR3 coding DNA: TGCGCCAGCAGTGATTGGGGGCGCAATCCTGAAGCTTTCTTT. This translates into CASSDWGRNPEAFF.

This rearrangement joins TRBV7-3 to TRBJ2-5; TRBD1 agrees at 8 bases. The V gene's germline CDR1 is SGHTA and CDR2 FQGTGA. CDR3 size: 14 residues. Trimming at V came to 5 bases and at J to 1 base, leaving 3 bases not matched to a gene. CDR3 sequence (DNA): TGTGCCAGCAGCCCAGGGACAGGCCAAGAGACCCAGTACTTC. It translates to CASSPGTGQETQYF.

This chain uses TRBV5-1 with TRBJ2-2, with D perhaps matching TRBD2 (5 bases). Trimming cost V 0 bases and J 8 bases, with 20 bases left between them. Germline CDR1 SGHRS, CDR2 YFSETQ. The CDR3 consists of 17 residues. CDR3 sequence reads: CASSLDSEGLLRGELFF. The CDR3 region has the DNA TGCGCCAGCAGCTTGGACAGCGAGGGCTTACTCAGGGGGGAGCTGTTTTTT.

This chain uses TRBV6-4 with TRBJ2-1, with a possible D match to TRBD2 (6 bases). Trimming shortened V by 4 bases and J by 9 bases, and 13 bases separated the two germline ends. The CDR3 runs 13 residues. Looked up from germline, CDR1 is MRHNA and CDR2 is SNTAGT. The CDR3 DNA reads TGTGCCAGCAGTGCCCAGGAGGGTGGTGAGCAGTTCTTC. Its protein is CASSAQEGGEQFF.

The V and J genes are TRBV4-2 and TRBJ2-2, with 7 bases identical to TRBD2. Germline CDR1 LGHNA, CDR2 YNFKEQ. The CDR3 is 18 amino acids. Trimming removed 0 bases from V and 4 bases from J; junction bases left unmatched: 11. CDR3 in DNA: TGTGCCAGCAGCCAAGACTGGAGGAGTAGCGGGTTCACCGGGGAGCTGTTTTTT. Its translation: CASSQDWRSSGFTGELFF.

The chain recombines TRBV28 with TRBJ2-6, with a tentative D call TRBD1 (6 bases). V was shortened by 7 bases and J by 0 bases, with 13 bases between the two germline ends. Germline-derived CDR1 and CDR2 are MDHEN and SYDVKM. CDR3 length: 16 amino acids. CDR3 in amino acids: CASNPGVHSGANVLTF. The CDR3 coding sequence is TGTGCCAGCAACCCAGGGGTTCACTCTGGGGCCAACGTCCTGACTTTC.

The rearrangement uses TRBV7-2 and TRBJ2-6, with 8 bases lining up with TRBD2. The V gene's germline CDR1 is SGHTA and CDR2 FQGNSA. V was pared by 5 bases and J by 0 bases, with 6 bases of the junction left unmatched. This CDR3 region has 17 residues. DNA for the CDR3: TGTGCCAGCAGCACGGGACGGGGGGGCTCTGGGGCCAACGTCCTGACTTTC. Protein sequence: CASSTGRGGSGANVLTF.

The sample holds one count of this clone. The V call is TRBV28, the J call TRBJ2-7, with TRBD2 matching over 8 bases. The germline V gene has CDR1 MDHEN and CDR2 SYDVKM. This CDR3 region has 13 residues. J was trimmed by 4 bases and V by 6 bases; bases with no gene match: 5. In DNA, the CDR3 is TGTGCCAGCAGGGTAGCGGGGATTTACGAGCAGTACTTC. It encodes CASRVAGIYEQYF.

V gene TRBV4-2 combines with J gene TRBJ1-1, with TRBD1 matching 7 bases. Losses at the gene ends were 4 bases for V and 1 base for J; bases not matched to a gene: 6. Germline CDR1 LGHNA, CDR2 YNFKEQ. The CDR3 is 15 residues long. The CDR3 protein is CASSRDRVANTEAFF. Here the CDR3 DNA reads TGTGCCAGCAGCCGAGACAGGGTTGCGAACACTGAAGCTTTCTTT.

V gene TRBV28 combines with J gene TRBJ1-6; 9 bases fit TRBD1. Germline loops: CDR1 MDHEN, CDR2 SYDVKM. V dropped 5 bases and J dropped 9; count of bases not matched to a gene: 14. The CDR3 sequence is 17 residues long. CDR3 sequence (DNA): TGTGCCAGCAGTACGAACCACAGGGGGCGAGGGATTTCACCCCTCCACTTT. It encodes CASSTNHRGRGISPLHF.

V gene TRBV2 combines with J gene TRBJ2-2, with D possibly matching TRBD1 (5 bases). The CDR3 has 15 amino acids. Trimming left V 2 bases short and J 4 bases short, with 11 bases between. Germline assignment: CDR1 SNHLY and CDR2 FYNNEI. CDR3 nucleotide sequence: TGTGCCAGCAGTGAATATGGGCAGGGCACCGGGGAGCTGTTTTTT. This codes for CASSEYGQGTGELFF.

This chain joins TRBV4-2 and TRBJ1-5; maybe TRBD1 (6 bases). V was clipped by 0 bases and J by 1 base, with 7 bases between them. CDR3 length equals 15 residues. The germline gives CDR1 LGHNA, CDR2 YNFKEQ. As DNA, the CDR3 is TGTGCCAGCAGCCAAGATACAGGGAGCAATCAGCCCCAGCATTTT. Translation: CASSQDTGSNQPQHF.

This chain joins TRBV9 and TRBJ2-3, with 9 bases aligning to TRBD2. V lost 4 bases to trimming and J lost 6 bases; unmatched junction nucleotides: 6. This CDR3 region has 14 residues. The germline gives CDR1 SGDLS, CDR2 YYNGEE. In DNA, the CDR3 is TGTGCCAGCAGCATGACCGCGGGGGGGGATACGCAGTATTTT. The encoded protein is CASSMTAGGDTQYF.

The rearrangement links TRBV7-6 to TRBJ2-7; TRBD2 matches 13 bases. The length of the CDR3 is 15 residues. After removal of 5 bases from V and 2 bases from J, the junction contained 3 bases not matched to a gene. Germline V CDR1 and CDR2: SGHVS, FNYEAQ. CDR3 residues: CASSTGTSGTYEQYF. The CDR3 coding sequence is TGTGCCAGCAGCACCGGGACTAGCGGGACCTACGAGCAGTACTTC.

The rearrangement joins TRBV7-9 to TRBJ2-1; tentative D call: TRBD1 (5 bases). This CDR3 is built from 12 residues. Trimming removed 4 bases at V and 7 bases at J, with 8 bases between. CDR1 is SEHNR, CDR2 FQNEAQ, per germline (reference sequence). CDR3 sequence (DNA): TGTGCCAGCAGCTCCACAGGTAATGAGCAGTTCTTC. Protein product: CASSSTGNEQFF.

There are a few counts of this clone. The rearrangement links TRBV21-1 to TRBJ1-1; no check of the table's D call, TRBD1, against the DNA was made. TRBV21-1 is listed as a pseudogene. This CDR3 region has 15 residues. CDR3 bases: TGTGCCAGCAGCCTCCTGACAGGGAGGAACACTGAAGCTTTCTTT. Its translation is CASSLLTGRNTEAFF.

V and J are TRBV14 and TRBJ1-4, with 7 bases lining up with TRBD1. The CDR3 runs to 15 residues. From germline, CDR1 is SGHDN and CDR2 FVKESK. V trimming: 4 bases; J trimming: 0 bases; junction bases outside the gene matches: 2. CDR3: CASSPGQATNEKLFF. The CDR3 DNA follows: TGTGCCAGCAGCCCCGGACAGGCAACTAATGAAAAACTGTTTTTT.

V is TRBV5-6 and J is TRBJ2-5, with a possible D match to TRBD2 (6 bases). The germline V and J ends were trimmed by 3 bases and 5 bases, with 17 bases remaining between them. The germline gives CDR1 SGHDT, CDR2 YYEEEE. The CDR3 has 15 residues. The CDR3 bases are TGTGCCAGCAGCTGGCCGGACTCCGGAGGGGAGACCCAGTACTTC. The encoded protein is CASSWPDSGGETQYF.

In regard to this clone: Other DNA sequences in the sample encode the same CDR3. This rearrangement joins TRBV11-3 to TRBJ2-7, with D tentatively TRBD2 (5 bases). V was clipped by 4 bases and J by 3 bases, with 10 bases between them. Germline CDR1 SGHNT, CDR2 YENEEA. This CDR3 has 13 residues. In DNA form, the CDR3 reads TGTGCCAGCAGCTCCCGAGGGAGCTACGAGCAGTACTTC. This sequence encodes CASSSRGSYEQYF.

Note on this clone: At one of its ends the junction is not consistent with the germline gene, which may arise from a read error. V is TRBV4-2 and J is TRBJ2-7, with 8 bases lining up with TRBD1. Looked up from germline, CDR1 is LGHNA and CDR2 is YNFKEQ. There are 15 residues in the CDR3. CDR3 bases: TGTGCCAGCAGCAAAGAGGGAGACAGGGGCTACGAGCAGTACTTC. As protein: CASSKEGDRGYEQYF.

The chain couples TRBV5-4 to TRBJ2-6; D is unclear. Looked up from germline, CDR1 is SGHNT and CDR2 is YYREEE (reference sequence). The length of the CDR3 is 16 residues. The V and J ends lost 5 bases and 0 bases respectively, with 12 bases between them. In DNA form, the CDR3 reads TGTGCCAGCAGTCATCAGGCCCTCTCTGGGGCCAACGTCCTGACTTTC. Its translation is CASSHQALSGANVLTF.

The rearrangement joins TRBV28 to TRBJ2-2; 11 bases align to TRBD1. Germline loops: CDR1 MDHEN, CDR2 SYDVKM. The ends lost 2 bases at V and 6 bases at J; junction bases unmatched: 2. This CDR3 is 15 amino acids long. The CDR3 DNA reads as TGTGCCAGCAGTTTACGGGACAGGGGGTCCGGGGAGCTGTTTTTT. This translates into CASSLRDRGSGELFF.

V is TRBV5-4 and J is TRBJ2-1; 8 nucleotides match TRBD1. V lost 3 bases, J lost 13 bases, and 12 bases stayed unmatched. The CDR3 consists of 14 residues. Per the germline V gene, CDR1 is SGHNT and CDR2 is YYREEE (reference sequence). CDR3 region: CASSSTGQDLDQFF. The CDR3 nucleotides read TGTGCCAGCAGCTCGACGGGACAGGACCTCGACCAGTTCTTC.

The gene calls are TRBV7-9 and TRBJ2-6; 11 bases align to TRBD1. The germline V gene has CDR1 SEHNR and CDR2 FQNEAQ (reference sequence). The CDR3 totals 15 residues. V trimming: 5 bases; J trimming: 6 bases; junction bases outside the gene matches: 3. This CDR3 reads CASSPGQGAANVLTF. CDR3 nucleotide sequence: TGTGCCAGCAGCCCTGGACAGGGGGCGGCCAACGTCCTGACTTTC.

CDR3 sequence reads: CASSLGGDEQFF. The CDR3 DNA reads as TGTGCCAGCAGCCTAGGGGGCGATGAGCAGTTCTTC. The rearrangement links TRBV7-6 to TRBJ2-1, with 7 bases aligning to TRBD1. With 5 bases clipped from V and 8 bases from J, the junction kept 3 bases outside the gene matches. Germline V gene data show CDR1 as SGHVS and CDR2 as FNYEAQ. The CDR3 totals 12 residues.

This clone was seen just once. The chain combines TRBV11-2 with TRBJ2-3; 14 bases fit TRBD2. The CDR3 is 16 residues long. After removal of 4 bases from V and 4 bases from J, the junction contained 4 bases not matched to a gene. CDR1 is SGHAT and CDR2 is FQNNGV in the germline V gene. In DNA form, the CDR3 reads TGTGCCAGCAGCTCGATGACTAGCGGGGGGGCAGATACGCAGTATTTT. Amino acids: CASSSMTSGGADTQYF.

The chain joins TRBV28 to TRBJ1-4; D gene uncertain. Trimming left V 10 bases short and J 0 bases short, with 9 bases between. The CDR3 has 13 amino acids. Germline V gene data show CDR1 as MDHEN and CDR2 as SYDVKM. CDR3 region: CATLSATNEKLFF. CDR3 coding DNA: TGTGCCACCTTATCTGCAACTAATGAAAAACTGTTTTTT.

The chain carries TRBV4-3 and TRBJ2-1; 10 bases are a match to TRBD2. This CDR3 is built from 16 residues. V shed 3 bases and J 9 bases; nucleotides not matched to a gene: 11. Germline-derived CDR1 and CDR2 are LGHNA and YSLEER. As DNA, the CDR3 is TGCGCCAGCAGCCACACGGGACTAGCGATGACGAGTGAGCAGTTCTTC. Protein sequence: CASSHTGLAMTSEQFF.

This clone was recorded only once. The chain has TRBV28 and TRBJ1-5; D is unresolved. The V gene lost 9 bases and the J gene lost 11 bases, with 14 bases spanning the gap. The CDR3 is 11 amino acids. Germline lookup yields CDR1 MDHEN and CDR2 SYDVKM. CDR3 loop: CASAVGGTQHF. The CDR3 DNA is TGTGCCAGTGCCGTGGGAGGGACCCAGCATTTT. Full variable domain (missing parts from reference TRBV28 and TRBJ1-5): DVKVTQSSRYLVKRTGEKVFLECVQDMDHENMFWYRQDPGLGLRLIYFSYDVKMKEKGDIPEGYSVSREKKERFSLILESASTNQTSMYLCASAVGGTQHFGDGTRLSIL.

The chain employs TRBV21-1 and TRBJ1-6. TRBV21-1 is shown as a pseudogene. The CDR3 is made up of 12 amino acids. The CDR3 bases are TGTGCCAGCAGCAGCGTGAACTCACCCCTCCACTTT. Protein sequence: CASSSVNSPLHF.